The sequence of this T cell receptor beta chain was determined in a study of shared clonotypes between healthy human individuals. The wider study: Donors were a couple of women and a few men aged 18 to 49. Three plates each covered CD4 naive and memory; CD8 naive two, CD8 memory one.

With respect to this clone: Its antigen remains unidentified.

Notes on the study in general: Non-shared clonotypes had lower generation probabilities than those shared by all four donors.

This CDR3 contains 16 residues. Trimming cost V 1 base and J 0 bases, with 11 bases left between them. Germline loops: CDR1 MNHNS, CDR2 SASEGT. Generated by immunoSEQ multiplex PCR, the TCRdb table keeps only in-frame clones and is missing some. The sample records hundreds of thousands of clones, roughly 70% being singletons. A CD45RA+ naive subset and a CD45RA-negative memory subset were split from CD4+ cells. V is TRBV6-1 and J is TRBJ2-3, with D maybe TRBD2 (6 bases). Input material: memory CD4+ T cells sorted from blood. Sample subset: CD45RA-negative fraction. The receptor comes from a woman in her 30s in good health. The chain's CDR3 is CASSEGDFSSTDTQYF. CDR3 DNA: TGTGCCAGCAGTGAAGGGGACTTCTCCAGCACAGATACGCAGTATTTT.